Listed below are T cell receptor beta chains from one sample, sequenced in a study of blood T cells in healthy people across ages. MiXCR, run by TCRdb on the 5' RACE reads, gives a single entry per CDR3 protein. This table holds 800,000 to 950,000 distinct CDR3 sequences, roughly 34% found once. Material: blood. The receptors were gathered from a man between 18 and 35 years old in good health. CDR3s include the opening cysteine and the closing phenylalanine or tryptophan. The D gene is left open where the match is weak. Size tells how often a clone was seen (once, few, many) or the class of an expanded clone, and some rows leave it out.

d_gene | abundance | j_gene | v_gene | CDR3aa | CDR3nt
NA | NA | TRBJ2-5 | TRBV4-1 | CASSPYRLFETQYF | TGCGCCAGCAGCCCCTATAGGCTTTTTGAGACCCAGTACTTC
TRBD2 | NA | TRBJ2-7 | TRBV29-1 | CSVTGGGREAQYF | TGCAGCGTGACCGGCGGGGGGAGAGAGGCCCAGTACTTC
TRBD1 | NA | TRBJ2-1 | TRBV6-1 | CASSRDRGSYEQFF | TGTGCCAGCAGCCGGGACAGGGGCTCCTACGAGCAGTTCTTC
NA | few | TRBJ1-6 | TRBV4-2 | CASSQDPGNSPLHF | TGTGCCAGCAGCCAAGATCCGGGAAATTCACCCCTCCACTTT
TRBD1 | NA | TRBJ2-7 | TRBV28 | CASRPDRETYEQYF | TGTGCCAGCAGGCCCGACAGGGAGACCTACGAGCAGTACTTC
NA | NA | TRBJ2-5 | TRBV6-2/TRBV6-3 | CASSLTNEVGRRETQYF | TGTGCCAGCAGCCTGACTAATGAGGTGGGGCGCCGGGAGACCCAGTACTTC
NA | few | TRBJ1-1 | TRBV5-8 | CASSLELGNTEAFF | TGTGCCAGCAGCTTGGAATTGGGGAACACTGAAGCTTTCTTT
NA | once | TRBJ2-7 | TRBV4-3 | CASSQGLRRVLVSYEQYF | TGCGCCAGCAGCCAAGGTCTACGGAGAGTTCTAGTATCCTACGAGCAGTACTTC
NA | many | TRBJ2-3 | TRBV7-3 | CASSLTAGSTDTQYF | TGTGCCAGCAGCTTAACTGCGGGAAGCACAGATACGCAGTATTTT
TRBD2 | NA | TRBJ2-3 | TRBV20-1 | CSAYPSGSRDTQYF | TGCAGTGCCTACCCTAGCGGGAGTCGGGATACGCAGTATTTT
NA | few | TRBJ2-5 | TRBV4-1 | CASSPTLAAQETQYF | TGCGCCAGCAGCCCAACCTTAGCGGCGCAAGAGACCCAGTACTTC